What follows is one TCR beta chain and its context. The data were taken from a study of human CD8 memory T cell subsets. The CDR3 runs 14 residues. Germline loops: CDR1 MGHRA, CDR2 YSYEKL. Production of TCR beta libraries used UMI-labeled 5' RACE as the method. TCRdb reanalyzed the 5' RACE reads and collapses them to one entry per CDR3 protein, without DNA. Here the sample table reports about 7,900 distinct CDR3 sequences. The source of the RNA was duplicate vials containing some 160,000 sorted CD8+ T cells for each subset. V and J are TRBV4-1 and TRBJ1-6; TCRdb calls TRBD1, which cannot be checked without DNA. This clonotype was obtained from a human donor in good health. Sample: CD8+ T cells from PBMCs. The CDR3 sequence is CASSQGDRGSPLHF.